Detailed here is one T cell receptor (beta chain). Its specificity is unknown. Adult donors, all healthy and HIV-negative, had no recent acute infections or vaccinations. The record originates from a study of shared clonotypes between healthy human individuals. Study findings and constraints: Compared with clonotypes that all four donors shared, non-shared clonotypes had lower generation probabilities.

CDR3 length equals 20 residues. Germline CDR1 reads SGHRS; CDR2 reads YFSETQ. Losses at the gene ends were 4 bases for V and 0 bases for J; bases not matched to a gene: 19. Clones were sequenced by immunoSEQ multiplex PCR, and TCRdb holds only the in-frame ones, with some missing. The data show about 2 million clones, 95% seen once. Sequenced input: naive CD4+ T cells sorted from blood. Subset here: CD45RA+ positively selected. This chain uses TRBV5-1 with TRBJ2-1; 7 bases align to TRBD2. The TCR sequence derives from a man younger than 35 in good health. The CDR3 sequence: CASSRAASGEGRSSYNEQFF. The CDR3 DNA follows: TGCGCCAGCAGCCGGGCGGCTAGCGGAGAAGGACGCAGCTCCTACAATGAGCAGTTCTTC.